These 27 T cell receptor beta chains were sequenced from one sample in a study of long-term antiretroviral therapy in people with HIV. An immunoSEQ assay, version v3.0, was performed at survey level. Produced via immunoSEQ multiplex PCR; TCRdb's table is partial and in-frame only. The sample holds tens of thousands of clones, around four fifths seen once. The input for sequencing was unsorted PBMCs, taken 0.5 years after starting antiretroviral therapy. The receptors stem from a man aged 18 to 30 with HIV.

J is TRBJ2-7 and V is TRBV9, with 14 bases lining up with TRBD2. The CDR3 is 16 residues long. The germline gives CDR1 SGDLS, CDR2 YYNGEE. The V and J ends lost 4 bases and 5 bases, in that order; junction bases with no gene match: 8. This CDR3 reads CASSRGLAGAYDEQYF. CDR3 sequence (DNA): TGTGCCAGCAGCAGGGGACTAGCGGGAGCTTACGACGAGCAGTACTTC.

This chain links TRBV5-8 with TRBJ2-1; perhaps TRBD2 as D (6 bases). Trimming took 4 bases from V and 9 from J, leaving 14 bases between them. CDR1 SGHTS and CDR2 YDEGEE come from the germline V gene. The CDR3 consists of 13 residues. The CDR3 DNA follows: TGTGCCAGCAGCCTGGGGGTGCGGGGTGAGCAGTTCTTC. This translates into CASSLGVRGEQFF. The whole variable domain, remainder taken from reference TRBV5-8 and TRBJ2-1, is EAGVTQSPTHLIKTRGQQATLRCSPISGHTSVYWYQQALGLGLQFLLWYDEGEERNRGNFPPRFSGRQFPNYSSELNVNALELEDSALYLCASSLGVRGEQFFGPGTRLTVL.

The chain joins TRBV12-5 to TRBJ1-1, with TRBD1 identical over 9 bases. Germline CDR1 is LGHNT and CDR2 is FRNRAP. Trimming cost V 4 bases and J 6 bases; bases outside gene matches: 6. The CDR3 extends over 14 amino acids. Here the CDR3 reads CASGSPDRGAEAFF. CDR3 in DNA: TGTGCTAGTGGTTCTCCGGACAGGGGCGCTGAAGCTTTCTTT.

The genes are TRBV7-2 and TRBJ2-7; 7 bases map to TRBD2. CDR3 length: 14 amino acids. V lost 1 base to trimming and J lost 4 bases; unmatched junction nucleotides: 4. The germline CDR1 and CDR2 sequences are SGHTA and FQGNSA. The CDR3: CASSLGLREYEQYF. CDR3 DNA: TGTGCCAGCAGCTTAGGTCTGCGGGAGTACGAGCAGTACTTC.

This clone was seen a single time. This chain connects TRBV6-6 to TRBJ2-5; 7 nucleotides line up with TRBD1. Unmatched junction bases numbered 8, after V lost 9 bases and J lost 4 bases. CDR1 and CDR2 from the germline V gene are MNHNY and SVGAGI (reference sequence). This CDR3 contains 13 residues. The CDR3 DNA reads TGTGCCAGTCAAACAGGGGCGATAGAGACCCAGTACTTC. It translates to CASQTGAIETQYF.

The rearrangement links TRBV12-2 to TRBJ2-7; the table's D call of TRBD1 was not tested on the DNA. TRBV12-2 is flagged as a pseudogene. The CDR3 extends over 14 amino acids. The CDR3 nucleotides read TGTGCAAGTCGCCACCGGGACAGGGGCTACGAGCAGTACTTC. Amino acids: CASRHRDRGYEQYF.

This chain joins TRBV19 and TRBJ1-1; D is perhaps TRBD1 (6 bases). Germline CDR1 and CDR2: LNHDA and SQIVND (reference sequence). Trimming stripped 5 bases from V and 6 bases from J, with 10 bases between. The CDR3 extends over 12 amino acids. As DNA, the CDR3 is TGTGCCAGTAGTTCGGACAGCTCTGAAGCTTTCTTT. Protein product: CASSSDSSEAFF.

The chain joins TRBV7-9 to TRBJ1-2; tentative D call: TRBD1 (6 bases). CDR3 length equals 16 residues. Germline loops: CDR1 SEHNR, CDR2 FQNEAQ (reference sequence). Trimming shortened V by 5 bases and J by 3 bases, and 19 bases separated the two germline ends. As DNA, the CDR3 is TGTGCCAGCAGCGGAGGGGGGGAGGGGGACTACTATGGCTACACCTTC. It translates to CASSGGGEGDYYGYTF.

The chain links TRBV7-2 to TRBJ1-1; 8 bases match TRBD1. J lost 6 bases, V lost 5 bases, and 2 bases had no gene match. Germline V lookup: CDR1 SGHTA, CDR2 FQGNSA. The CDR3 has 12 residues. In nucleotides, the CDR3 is TGTGCCAGCAGCGACAGGGGCTCTGAAGCTTTCTTT. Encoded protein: CASSDRGSEAFF.

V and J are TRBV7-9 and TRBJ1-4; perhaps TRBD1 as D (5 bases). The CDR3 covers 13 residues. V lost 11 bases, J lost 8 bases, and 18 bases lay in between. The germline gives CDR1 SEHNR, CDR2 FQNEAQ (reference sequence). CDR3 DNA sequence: TGTGCCCTCTCGGGGCGGGCCGGGGAAAAACTGTTTTTT. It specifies CALSGRAGEKLFF.

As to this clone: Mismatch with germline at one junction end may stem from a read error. The CDR3 region has the DNA TGTGCCAGCAGCTTAGGAGTAGGGAACTACGGCTACACCTTC. This sequence encodes CASSLGVGNYGYTF. This chain links TRBV7-9 with TRBJ1-2; D gene unclear. This CDR3 has 14 residues. In germline, CDR1 is SEHNR, CDR2 FQNEAQ (reference sequence).

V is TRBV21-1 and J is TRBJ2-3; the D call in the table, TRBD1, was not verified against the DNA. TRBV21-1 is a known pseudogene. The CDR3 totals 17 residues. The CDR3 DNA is TGTGCCAGCAGCAAACTCGTCGGACAGTTAATCCCAGATACGCAGTATTTT. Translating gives CASSKLVGQLIPDTQYF.

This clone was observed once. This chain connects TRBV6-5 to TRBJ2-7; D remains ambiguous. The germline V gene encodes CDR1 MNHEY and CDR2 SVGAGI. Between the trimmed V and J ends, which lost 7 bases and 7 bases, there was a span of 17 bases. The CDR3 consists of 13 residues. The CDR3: CASTLSPDGEQYF. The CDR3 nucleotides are TGTGCCAGCACCTTATCTCCAGATGGGGAGCAGTACTTC.

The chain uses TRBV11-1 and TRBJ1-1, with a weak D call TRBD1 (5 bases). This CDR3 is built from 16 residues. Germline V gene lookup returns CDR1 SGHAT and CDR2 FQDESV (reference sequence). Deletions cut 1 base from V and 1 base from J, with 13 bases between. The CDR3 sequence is CASSLGMTAANTEAFF. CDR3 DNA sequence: TGTGCCAGCAGCTTAGGGATGACAGCTGCGAACACTGAAGCTTTCTTT.

CDR3 loop: CASSPDGGSYNEQFF. As DNA, the CDR3 is TGTGCCAGCAGCCCGGATGGGGGCTCCTACAATGAGCAGTTCTTC. This rearrangement joins TRBV27 to TRBJ2-1; D might be TRBD1 or TRBD2, each matching 5 bases. The CDR3 totals 15 residues. Trimming removed 6 bases at V and 0 bases at J, with 12 bases between. CDR1 is MNHEY and CDR2 is SMNVEV in the germline V gene (reference sequence).

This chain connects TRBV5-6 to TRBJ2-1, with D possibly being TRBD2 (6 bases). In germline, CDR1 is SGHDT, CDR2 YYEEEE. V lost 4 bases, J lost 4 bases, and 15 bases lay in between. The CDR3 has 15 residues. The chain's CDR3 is CASSLIGTSYNEQFF. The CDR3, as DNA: TGTGCCAGCAGCCTAATCGGGACTTCATACAATGAGCAGTTCTTC.

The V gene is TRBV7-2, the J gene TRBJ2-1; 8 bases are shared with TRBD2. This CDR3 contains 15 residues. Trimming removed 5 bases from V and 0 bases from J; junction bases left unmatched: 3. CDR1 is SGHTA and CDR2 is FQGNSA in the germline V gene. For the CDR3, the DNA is TGTGCCAGCAGCATCGGGACTAGCTCCTACAATGAGCAGTTCTTC. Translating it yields CASSIGTSSYNEQFF.

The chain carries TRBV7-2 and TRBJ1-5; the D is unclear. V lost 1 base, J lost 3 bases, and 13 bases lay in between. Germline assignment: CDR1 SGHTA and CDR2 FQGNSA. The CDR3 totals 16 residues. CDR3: CASSLGGGSLNQPQHF. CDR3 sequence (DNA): TGTGCCAGCAGCTTAGGAGGCGGATCCCTCAATCAGCCCCAGCATTTT.

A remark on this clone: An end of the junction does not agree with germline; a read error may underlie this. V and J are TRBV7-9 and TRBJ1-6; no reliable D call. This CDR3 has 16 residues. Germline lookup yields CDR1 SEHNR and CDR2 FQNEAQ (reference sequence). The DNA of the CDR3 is TGTGCCAGCAGCTTAGCGGGCAGTCAATATAGTTCACCCCTCCACTTT. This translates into CASSLAGSQYSSPLHF.

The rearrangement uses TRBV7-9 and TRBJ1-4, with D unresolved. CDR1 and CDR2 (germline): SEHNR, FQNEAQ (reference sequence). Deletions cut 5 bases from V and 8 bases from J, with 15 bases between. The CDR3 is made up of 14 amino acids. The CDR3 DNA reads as TGTGCCAGCAGCCCCAGGTCAGGTCCGGAAAAACTGTTTTTT. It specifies CASSPRSGPEKLFF.

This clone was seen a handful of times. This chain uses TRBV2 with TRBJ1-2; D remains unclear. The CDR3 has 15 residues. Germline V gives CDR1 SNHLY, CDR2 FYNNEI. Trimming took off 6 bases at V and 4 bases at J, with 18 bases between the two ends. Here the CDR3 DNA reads TGTGCCAGCAGAGGTGAGCTCCAGTTAGTCTATGGCTACACCTTC. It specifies CASRGELQLVYGYTF.

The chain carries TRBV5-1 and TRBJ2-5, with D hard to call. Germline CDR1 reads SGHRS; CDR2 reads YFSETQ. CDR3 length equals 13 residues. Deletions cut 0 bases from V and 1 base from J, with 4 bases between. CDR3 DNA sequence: TGCGCCAGCAGCTTGGGCAGCCAAGAGACCCAGTACTTC. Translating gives CASSLGSQETQYF.

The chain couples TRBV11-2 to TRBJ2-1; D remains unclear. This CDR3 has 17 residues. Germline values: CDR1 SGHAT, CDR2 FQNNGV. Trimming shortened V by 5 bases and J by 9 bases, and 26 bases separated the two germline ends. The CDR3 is CASSHGAGNGPGSEQFF. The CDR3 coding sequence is TGTGCCAGCAGCCATGGCGCCGGCAACGGTCCGGGCAGTGAGCAGTTCTTC.

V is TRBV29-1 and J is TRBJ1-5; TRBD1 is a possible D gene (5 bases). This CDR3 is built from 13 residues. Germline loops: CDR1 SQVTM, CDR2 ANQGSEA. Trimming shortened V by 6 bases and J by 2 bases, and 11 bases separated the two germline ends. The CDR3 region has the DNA TGCAGCGTGGCAGACAGAGGCAATCAGCCCCAGCATTTT. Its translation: CSVADRGNQPQHF.

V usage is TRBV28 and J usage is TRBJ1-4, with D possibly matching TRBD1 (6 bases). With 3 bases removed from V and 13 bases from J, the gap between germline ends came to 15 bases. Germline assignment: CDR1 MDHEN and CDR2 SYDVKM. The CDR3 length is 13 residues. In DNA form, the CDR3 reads TGTGCCAGCAGTTTGGGACAATTAATGACACTGTTTTTT. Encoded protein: CASSLGQLMTLFF.

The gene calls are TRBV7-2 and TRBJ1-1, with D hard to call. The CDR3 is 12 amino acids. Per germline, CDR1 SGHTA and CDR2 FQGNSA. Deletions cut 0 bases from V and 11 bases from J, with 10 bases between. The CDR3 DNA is TGTGCCAGCAGCTTAGCGGTAGGCTTTGCTTTCTTT. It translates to CASSLAVGFAFF.

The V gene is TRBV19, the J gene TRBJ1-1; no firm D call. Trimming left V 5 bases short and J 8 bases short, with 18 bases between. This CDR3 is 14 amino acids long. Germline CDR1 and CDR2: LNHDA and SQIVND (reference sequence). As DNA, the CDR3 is TGTGCCAGTAGTCTTCACCCGGGCCTCGAGGAAGCTTTCTTT. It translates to CASSLHPGLEEAFF.